The sequence of this TCR beta chain was determined in a study of T cells in localized non-small cell lung cancer. The study, taken as a whole, reports: Adjacent lung had a median approximately 57 of the 100 largest tumor clones.

Using immunoSEQ multiplex PCR, the repertoire was profiled, and TCRdb retains in-frame clones only, with some absent. The table shows roughly 20,000 clones, with about nine tenths occurring only once. J gave up 6 bases and V 7 bases, and 9 bases lay outside the gene matches. This CDR3 spans 15 amino acids. Germline CDR1 LNHDA, CDR2 SQIVND (reference sequence). Details on this clone: As yet, its antigen is unknown.

The chain is built from TRBV19 and TRBJ1-5, with 10 positions matching TRBD1. This receptor was obtained from a man aged 40 to 70 with stage I lung adenocarcinoma. Sequencing was performed on peripheral blood, taken before any cancer treatment. The CDR3 spells CASTKGQGIGQPQHF. The DNA of the CDR3 is TGTGCCAGTACCAAGGGACAGGGGATAGGTCAGCCCCAGCATTTT.